These 15 T cell receptor beta chains were sequenced from one sample in a study of blood T cell repertoires in COVID-19. Method: immunoSEQ multiplex PCR; TCRdb's copy keeps in-frame clones and lacks some. The table shows fewer than 400,000 clones, with 85% occurring only once. The sequencing input was peripheral blood. The receptors originated from a woman in her late teens or twenties with acute or convalescent COVID-19.

The chain recombines TRBV20-1 with TRBJ2-3, with D maybe TRBD2 (5 bases). Germline lookup yields CDR1 DFQATT and CDR2 SNEGSKA (reference sequence). This CDR3 spans 11 amino acids. DNA for the CDR3: TGCGGGGTATCTCGAGGGGATACGCAGTATTTT. Translating it yields CGVSRGDTQYF.

This chain connects TRBV19 to TRBJ2-7, with D maybe TRBD2 (6 bases). The CDR3 runs 14 residues. From germline, CDR1 is LNHDA and CDR2 SQIVND (reference sequence). The V and J ends lost 1 base and 4 bases respectively, with 11 bases between them. CDR3 in amino acids: CASSIARAGYEQYF. CDR3 nucleotides: TGTGCCAGTAGTATAGCTCGAGCGGGTTACGAGCAGTACTTC.

This clone appeared once. The chain recombines TRBV30 with TRBJ1-1; D may be TRBD1 (5 bases). The CDR3 length is 14 residues. Germline CDR1 is GTSNPN and CDR2 is SVGIG (reference sequence). Between the trimmed V and J ends, which lost 2 bases and 1 base, there was a span of 11 bases. This CDR3 reads CAWSRGRANTEAFF. CDR3 sequence (DNA): TGTGCCTGGAGTAGGGGCAGGGCGAACACTGAAGCTTTCTTT.

The chain employs TRBV12-3 or TRBV12-4 and TRBJ2-1; D call uncertain. The V and J ends lost 5 bases and 8 bases respectively, with 13 bases between them. The CDR3 totals 13 residues. Here the CDR3 reads CASSQLLSDEQFF. CDR3 in DNA: TGTGCCAGCAGTCAACTCCTGTCGGATGAGCAGTTCTTC.

CDR3 region: CASSTGHPEAFF. The CDR3 bases are TGTGCCAGCAGCACGGGTCATCCTGAAGCTTTCTTT. The gene calls are TRBV12-3 or TRBV12-4 and TRBJ1-1; no clear D gene. The CDR3 is 12 residues long. Between the trimmed V and J ends, which lost 6 bases and 6 bases, there was a span of 11 bases.

V gene TRBV6-4 combines with J gene TRBJ1-5; D gene ambiguous. The CDR3 is 13 residues long. Germline CDR1 reads MRHNA; CDR2 reads SNTAGT. The V end lost 4 bases, the J end lost 0 bases, and 4 bases lay between the germline ends. In DNA form, the CDR3 reads TGTGCCAGCAGTGCGAGTAGCAATCAGCCCCAGCATTTT. Its translation is CASSASSNQPQHF.

This sequence joins TRBV11-1 and TRBJ1-1; D remains unclear. CDR3 length: 15 residues. V lost 2 bases and J 4 bases, leaving 14 bases between the germline ends. Germline CDR1 reads SGHAT; CDR2 reads FQDESV (reference sequence). The CDR3 reads CASSLKAPGGTEAFF. The CDR3 bases are TGTGCCAGCAGCTTAAAAGCGCCGGGTGGCACTGAAGCTTTCTTT. The whole variable domain, filled in from reference TRBV11-1 and TRBJ1-1, reads EAEVAQSPRYKITEKSQAVAFWCDPISGHATLYWYRQILGQGPELLVQFQDESVVDDSQLPKDRFSAERLKGVDSTLKIQPAELGDSAMYLCASSLKAPGGTEAFFGQGTRLTVV.

This chain joins TRBV5-1 and TRBJ2-4; a weak D match, TRBD2 (7 bases). Per germline, CDR1 SGHRS and CDR2 YFSETQ. The CDR3 is made up of 14 amino acids. V was trimmed by 0 bases and J by 8 bases, leaving 12 bases between them. The CDR3 is CASSLDTGRDIQYF. As DNA, the CDR3 is TGCGCCAGCAGCTTGGATACAGGGAGGGACATTCAGTACTTC.

The chain carries TRBV5-1 and TRBJ1-4, with D possibly TRBD1 on 5 matching bases. CDR1 and CDR2 from the germline V gene are SGHRS and YFSETQ. The CDR3 runs 17 residues. V lost 0 bases and J 0 bases, leaving 12 bases between the germline ends. The CDR3 DNA follows: TGCGCCAGCAGCTTGGGTCCTACAGGCGCAACTAATGAAAAACTGTTTTTT. Protein: CASSLGPTGATNEKLFF.

The rearrangement joins TRBV12-3 or TRBV12-4 to TRBJ2-7, with D maybe TRBD2 (5 bases). Trimming stripped 7 bases from V and 6 bases from J, with 13 bases between. The CDR3 consists of 12 residues. In DNA form, the CDR3 reads TGTGCCAGCAAACCTCGGGATGCCGAGCAGTACTTC. It codes for CASKPRDAEQYF.

The chain couples TRBV28 to TRBJ2-1; 7 bases match TRBD1. The junction had 10 bases not matched to a gene; V was cut back by 4 bases and J by 4 bases. The CDR3 covers 16 residues. The germline V gene has CDR1 MDHEN and CDR2 SYDVKM. CDR3 amino acids: CASSSSGGKRYNEQFF. As DNA, the CDR3 is TGTGCCAGCAGTTCCTCAGGGGGAAAGAGGTACAATGAGCAGTTCTTC.

The rearrangement links TRBV30 to TRBJ1-5; D uncertain. This CDR3 has 13 residues. The ends were cut back, 1 base at V and 6 bases at J, with 10 bases in the middle. Germline V CDR1 and CDR2: GTSNPN, SVGIG (reference sequence). CDR3 protein: CAWSGGAGQPQHF. CDR3 bases: TGTGCCTGGAGTGGTGGTGCGGGTCAGCCCCAGCATTTT. The complete variable domain, with remaining parts taken from reference TRBV30 and TRBJ1-5, reads SQTIHQWPATLVQPVGSPLSLECTVEGTSNPNLYWYRQAAGRGLQLLFYSVGIGQISSEVPQNLSASRPQDRQFILSSKKLLLSDSGFYLCAWSGGAGQPQHFGDGTRLSIL.

The chain recombines TRBV9 with TRBJ2-3, with a tentative D call TRBD2 (5 bases). Germline V gene lookup returns CDR1 SGDLS and CDR2 YYNGEE. V was pared by 4 bases and J by 5 bases, with 17 bases between. The CDR3 length is 15 residues. This CDR3 reads CASSPEKGSRDTQYF. CDR3 DNA: TGTGCCAGCAGCCCGGAGAAAGGGAGTAGAGATACGCAGTATTTT.

The chain links TRBV6-5 to TRBJ1-1; D not resolved. Per the germline V gene, CDR1 is MNHEY and CDR2 is SVGAGI. This CDR3 region has 15 residues. V lost 7 bases to trimming and J lost 4 bases, with 19 bases between them. CDR3 sequence reads: CASTLAGIASTEAFF. CDR3 in DNA: TGTGCCAGCACCCTAGCTGGGATCGCAAGCACTGAAGCTTTCTTT.

This clone has a count of ten or more. The CDR3 loop is CATSRDRSRGGDEQYF. The CDR3, as DNA: TGTGCCACCAGCAGAGATCGTAGCAGGGGCGGCGACGAGCAGTACTTC. The V call is TRBV15, the J call TRBJ2-7; D may be TRBD1 (6 bases). Trimming took off 0 bases at V and 5 bases at J, with 17 bases between the two ends. The CDR3 is made up of 16 amino acids. CDR1 LNHNV and CDR2 YYDKDF come from the germline V gene (reference sequence).